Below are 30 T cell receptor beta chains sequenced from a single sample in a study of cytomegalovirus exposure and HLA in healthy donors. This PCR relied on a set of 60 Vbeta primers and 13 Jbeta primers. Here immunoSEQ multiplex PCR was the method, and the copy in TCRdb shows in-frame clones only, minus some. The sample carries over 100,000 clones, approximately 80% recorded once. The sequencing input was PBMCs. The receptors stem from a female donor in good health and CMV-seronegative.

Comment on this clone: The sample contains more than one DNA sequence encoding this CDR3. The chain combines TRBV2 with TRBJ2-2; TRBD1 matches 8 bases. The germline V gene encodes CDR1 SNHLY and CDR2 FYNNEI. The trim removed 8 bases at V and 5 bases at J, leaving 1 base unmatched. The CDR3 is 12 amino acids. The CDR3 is CASRTGTGELFF. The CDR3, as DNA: TGTGCCAGCCGGACAGGGACCGGGGAGCTGTTTTTT. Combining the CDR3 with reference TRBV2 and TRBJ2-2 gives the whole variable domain EPEVTQTPSHQVTQMGQEVILRCVPISNHLYFYWYRQILGQKVEFLVSFYNNEISEKSEIFDDQFSVERPDGSNFTLKIRSTKLEDSAMYFCASRTGTGELFFGEGSRLTVL.

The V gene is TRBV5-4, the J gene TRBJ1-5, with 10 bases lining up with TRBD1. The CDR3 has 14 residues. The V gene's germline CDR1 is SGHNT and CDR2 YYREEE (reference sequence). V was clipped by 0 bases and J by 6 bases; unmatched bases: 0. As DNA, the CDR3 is TGTGCCAGCAGCTTGGGACAGGGGGCTCAGCCCCAGCATTTT. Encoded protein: CASSLGQGAQPQHF.

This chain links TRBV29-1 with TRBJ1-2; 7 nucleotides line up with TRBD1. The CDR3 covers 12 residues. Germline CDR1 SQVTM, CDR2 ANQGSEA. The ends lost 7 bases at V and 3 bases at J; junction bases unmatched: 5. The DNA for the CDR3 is TGCAGCGGATCCGGGACAGACTATGGCTACACCTTC. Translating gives CSGSGTDYGYTF. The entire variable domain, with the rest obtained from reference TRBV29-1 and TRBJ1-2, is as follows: SAVISQKPSRDICQRGTSLTIQCQVDSQVTMMFWYRQQPGQSLTLIATANQGSEATYESGFVIDKFPISRPNLTFSTLTVSNMSPEDSSIYLCSGSGTDYGYTFGSGTRLTVV.

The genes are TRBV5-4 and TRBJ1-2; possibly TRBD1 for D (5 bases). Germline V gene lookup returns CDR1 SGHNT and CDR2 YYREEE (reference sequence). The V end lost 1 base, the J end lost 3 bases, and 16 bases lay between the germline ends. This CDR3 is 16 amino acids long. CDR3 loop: CASSLFTGLTDYGYTF. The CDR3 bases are TGTGCCAGCAGCTTGTTTACAGGCCTCACAGACTATGGCTACACCTTC.

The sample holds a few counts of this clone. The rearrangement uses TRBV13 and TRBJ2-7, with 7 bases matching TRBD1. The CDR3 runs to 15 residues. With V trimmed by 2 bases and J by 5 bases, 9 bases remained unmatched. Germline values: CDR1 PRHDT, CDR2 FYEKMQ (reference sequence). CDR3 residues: CASSLLETGFHEQYF. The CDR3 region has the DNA TGTGCCAGCAGCTTATTGGAGACAGGGTTCCACGAGCAGTACTTC.

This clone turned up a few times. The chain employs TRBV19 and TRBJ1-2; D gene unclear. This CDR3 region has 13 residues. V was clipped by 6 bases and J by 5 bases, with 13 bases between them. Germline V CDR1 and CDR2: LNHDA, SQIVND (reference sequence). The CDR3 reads CASSTAAGYGYTF. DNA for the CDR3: TGTGCCAGTAGCACAGCCGCGGGGTATGGCTACACCTTC.

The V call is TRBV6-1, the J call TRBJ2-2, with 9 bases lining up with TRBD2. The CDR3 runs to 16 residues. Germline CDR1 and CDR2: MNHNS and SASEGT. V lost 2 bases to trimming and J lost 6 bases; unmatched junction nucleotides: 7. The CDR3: CASSETSRGGPGELFF. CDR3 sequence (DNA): TGTGCCAGCAGTGAAACCTCGCGGGGGGGCCCCGGGGAGCTGTTTTTT.

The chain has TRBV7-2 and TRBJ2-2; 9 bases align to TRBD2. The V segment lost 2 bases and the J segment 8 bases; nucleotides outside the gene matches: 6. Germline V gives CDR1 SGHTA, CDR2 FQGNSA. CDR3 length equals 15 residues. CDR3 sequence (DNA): TGTGCCAGCAGCTTAACTCTAGCGGGGTCTGGGGAGCTGTTTTTT. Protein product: CASSLTLAGSGELFF.

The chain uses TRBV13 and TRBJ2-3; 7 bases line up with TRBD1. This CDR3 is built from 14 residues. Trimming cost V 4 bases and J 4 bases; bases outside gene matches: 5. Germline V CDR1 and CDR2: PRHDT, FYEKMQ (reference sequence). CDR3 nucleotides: TGTGCCAGCAGCTCGAGACAGGGCTCAGATACGCAGTATTTT. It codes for CASSSRQGSDTQYF.

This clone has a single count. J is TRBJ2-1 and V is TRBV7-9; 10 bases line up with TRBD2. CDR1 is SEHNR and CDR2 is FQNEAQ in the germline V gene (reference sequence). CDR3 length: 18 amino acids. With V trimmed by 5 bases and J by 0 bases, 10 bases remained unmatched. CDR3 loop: CASSPPPSGGSSYNEQFF. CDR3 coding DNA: TGTGCCAGCAGCCCCCCCCCTAGCGGGGGAAGCTCCTACAATGAGCAGTTCTTC.

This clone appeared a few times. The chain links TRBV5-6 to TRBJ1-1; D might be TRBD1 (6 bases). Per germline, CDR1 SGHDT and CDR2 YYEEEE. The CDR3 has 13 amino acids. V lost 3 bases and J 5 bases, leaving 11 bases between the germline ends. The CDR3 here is CASSYKRGTEAFF. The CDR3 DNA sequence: TGTGCCAGCAGCTACAAAAGGGGGACTGAAGCTTTCTTT.

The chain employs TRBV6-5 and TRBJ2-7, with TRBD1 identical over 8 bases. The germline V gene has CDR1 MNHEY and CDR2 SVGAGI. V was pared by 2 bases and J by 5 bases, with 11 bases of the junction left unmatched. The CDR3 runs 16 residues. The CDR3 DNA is TGTGCCAGCAGTTACCCCGGACAGGGTCGCAAGGACGAGCAGTACTTC. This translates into CASSYPGQGRKDEQYF.

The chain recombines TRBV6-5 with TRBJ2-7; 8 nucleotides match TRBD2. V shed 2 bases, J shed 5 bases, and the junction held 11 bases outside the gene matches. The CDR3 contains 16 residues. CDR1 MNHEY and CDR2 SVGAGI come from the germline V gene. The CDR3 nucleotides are TGTGCCAGCAGTTACGGGCTTAGTAGCGGGGTGAACGAGCAGTACTTC. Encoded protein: CASSYGLSSGVNEQYF.

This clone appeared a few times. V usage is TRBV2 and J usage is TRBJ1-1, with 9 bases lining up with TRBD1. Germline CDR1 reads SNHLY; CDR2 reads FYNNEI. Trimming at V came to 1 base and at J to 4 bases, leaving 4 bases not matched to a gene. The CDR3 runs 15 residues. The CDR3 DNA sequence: TGTGCCAGCAGTGAAGACAGGGGGCAAAGCACTGAAGCTTTCTTT. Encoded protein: CASSEDRGQSTEAFF.

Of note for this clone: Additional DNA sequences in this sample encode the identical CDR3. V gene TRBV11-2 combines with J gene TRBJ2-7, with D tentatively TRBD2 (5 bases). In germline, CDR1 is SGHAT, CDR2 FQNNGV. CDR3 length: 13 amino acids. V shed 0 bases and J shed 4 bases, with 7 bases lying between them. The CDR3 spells CASSLDRDYEQYF. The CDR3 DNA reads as TGTGCCAGCAGCTTAGATCGGGATTACGAGCAGTACTTC.

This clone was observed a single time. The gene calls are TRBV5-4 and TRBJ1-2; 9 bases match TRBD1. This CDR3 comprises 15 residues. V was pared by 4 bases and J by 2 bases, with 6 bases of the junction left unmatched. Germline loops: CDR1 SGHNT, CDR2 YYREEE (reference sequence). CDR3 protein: CASSRGTGQNYGYTF. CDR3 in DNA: TGTGCCAGCAGCAGGGGGACAGGGCAAAACTATGGCTACACCTTC.

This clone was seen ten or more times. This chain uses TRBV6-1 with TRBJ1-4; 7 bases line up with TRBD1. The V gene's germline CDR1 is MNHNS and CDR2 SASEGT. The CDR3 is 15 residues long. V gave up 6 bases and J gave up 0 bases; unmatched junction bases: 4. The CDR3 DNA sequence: TGTGCCAGCAGAGTTACAGGGGCAACTAATGAAAAACTGTTTTTT. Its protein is CASRVTGATNEKLFF.

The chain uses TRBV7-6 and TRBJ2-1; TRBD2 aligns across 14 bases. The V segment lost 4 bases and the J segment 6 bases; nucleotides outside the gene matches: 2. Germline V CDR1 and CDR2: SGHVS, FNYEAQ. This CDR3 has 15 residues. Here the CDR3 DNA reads TGTGCCAGCAGCTCCGGGACTAGCGGGGGCAATGAGCAGTTCTTC. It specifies CASSSGTSGGNEQFF.

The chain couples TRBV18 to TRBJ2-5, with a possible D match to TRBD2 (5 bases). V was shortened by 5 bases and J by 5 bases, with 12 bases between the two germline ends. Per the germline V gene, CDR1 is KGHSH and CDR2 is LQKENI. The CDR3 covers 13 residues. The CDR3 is CASSTGNGETQYF. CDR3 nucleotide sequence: TGTGCCAGCTCAACGGGAAACGGCGAGACCCAGTACTTC.

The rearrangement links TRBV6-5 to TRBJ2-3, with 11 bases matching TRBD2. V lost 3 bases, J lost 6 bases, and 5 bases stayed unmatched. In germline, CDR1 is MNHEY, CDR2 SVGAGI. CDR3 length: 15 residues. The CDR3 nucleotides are TGTGCCAGCAGTTATAGCGGGGGGGTCAGTGATACGCAGTATTTT. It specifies CASSYSGGVSDTQYF.

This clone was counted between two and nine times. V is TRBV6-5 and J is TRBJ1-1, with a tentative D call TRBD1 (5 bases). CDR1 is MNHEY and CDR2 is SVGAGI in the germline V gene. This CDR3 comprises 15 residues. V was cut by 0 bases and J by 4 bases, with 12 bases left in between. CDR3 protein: CASSYSWGVGTEAFF. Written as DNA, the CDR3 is TGTGCCAGCAGTTACTCGTGGGGGGTTGGCACTGAAGCTTTCTTT.

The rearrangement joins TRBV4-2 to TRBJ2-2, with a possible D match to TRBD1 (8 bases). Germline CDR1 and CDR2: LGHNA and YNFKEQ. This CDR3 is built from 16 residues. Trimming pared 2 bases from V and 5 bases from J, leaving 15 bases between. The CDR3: CASSQPDREGTGELFF. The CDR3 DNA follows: TGTGCCAGCAGCCAACCGGACAGGGAGGGAACCGGGGAGCTGTTTTTT.

The CDR3 reads CASSSSRGQGYEQYF. The CDR3 region has the DNA TGTGCCAGCAGCTCCTCCCGGGGACAGGGCTACGAGCAGTACTTC. The chain combines TRBV5-4 with TRBJ2-7, with 9 positions matching TRBD1. This CDR3 has 15 amino acids. Germline V lookup: CDR1 SGHNT, CDR2 YYREEE (reference sequence). The V and J ends lost 3 bases and 3 bases, in that order; junction bases with no gene match: 7. The full variable domain, with the rest looked up from reference TRBV5-4 and TRBJ2-7, is ETGVTQSPTHLIKTRGQQVTLRCSSQSGHNTVSWYQQALGQGPQFIFQYYREEENGRGNFPPRFSGLQFPNYSSELNVNALELDDSALYLCASSSSRGQGYEQYFGPGTRLTVT.

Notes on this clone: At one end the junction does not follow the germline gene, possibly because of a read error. CDR3 nucleotides: TGTTCCAGCAGCCCACAGGGGGCGAAAGGAAACACCATATATTTT. Translation: CSSSPQGAKGNTIYF. The chain carries TRBV7-9 and TRBJ1-3, with 9 bases fitting TRBD1. The CDR3 spans 15 residues. Germline lookup yields CDR1 SEHNR and CDR2 FQNEAQ (reference sequence).

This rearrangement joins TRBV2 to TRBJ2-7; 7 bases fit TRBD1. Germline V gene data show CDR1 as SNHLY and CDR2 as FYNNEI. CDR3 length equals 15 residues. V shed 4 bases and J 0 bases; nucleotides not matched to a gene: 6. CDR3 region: CASSAPGQSSYEQYF. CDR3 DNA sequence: TGTGCCAGCAGTGCCCCGGGACAGAGCTCCTACGAGCAGTACTTC.

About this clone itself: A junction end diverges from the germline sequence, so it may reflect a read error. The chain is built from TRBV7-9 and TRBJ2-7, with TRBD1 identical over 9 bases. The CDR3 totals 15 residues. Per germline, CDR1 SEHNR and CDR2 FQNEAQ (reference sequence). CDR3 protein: CSSSFMGTGHREQYF. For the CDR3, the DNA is TGTTCCAGCAGCTTTATGGGGACAGGGCATCGGGAGCAGTACTTC.

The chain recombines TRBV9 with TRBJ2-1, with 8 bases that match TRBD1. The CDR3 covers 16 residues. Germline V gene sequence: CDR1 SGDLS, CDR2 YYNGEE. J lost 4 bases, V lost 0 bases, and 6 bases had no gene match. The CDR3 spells CASSVAGQAFYNEQFF. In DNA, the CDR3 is TGTGCCAGCAGCGTAGCGGGACAGGCGTTTTACAATGAGCAGTTCTTC.

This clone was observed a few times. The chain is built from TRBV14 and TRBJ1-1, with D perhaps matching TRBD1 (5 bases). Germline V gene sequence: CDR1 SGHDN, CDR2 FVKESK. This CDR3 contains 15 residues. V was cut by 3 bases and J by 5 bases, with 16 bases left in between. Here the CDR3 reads CASSQQGSLGTEAFF. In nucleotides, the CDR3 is TGTGCCAGCAGCCAGCAGGGATCTCTTGGGACTGAAGCTTTCTTT.

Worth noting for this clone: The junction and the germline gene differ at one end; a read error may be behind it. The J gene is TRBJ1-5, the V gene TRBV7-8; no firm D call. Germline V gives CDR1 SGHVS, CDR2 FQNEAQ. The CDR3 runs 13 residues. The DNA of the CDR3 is TGTGCCAGCAGCCTAGCCCCGGAGCAGCCCCAGCATTTT. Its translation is CASSLAPEQPQHF.

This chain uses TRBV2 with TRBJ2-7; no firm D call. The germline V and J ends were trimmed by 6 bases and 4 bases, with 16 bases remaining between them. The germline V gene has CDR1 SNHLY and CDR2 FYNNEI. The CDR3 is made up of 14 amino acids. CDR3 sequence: CASRLQSLYYEQYF. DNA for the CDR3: TGTGCCAGCAGATTACAGTCCCTCTATTACGAGCAGTACTTC.